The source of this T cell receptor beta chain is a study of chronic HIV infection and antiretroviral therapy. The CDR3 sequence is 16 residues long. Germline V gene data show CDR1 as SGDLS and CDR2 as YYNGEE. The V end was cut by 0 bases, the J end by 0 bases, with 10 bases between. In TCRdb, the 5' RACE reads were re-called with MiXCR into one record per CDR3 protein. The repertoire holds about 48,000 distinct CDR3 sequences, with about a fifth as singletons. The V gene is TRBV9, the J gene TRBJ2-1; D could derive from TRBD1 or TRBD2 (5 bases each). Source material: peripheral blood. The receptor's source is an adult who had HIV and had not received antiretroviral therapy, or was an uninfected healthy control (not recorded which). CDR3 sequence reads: CASSVVAGTSYNEQFF. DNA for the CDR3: TGTGCCAGCAGCGTAGTGGCAGGGACCTCCTACAATGAGCAGTTCTTC.